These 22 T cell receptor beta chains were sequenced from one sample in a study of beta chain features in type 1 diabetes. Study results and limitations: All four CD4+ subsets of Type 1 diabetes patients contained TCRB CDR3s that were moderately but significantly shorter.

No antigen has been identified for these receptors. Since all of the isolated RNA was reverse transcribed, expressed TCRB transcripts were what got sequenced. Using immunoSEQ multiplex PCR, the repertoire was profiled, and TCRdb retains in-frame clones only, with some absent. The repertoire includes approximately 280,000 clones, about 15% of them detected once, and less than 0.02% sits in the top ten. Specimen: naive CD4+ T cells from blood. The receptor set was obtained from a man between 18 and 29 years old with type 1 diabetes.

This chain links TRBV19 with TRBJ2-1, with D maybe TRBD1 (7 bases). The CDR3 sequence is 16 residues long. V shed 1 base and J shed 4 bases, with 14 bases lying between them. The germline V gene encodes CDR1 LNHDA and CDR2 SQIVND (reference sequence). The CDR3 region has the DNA TGTGCCAGTAGTATAGGGAGGGGGACAGTATACAATGAGCAGTTCTTC. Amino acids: CASSIGRGTVYNEQFF.

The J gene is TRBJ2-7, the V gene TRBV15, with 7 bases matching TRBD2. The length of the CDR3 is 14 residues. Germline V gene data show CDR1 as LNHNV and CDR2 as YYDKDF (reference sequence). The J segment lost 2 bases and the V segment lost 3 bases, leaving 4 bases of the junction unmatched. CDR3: CATSSRLAAYEQYF. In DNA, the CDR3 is TGTGCCACCAGCAGCAGACTAGCCGCCTACGAGCAGTACTTC.

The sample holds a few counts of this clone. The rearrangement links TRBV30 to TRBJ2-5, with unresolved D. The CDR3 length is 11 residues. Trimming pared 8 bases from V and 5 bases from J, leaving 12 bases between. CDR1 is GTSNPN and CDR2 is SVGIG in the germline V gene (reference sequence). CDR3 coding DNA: TGTGCCGGGTTCGGGTCGGAGACCCAGTACTTC. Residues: CAGFGSETQYF.

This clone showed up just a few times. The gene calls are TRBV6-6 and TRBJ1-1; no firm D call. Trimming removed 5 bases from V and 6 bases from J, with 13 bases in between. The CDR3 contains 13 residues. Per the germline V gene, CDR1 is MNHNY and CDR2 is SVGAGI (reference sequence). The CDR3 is CASSPTQLSEAFF. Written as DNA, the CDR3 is TGTGCCAGCAGTCCTACCCAACTGTCTGAAGCTTTCTTT.

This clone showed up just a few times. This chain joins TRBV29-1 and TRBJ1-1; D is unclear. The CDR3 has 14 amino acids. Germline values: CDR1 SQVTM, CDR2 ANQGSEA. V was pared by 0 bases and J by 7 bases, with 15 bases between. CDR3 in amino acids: CSVEERVGPNEAFF. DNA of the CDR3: TGCAGCGTTGAAGAGAGGGTCGGGCCAAATGAAGCTTTCTTT.

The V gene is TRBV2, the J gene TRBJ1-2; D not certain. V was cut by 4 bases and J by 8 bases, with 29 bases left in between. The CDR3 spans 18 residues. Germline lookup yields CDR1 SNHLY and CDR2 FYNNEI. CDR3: CASSGRPRVLVSGNGYTF. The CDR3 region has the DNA TGTGCCAGCAGTGGTCGGCCTAGGGTTTTAGTGTCGGGGAACGGCTACACCTTC.

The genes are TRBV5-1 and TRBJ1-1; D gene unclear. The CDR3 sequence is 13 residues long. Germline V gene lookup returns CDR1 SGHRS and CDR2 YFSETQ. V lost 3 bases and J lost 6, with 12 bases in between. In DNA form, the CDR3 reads TGCGCCAGCAGCTCGGAGGCAGCCTCTGAAGCTTTCTTT. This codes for CASSSEAASEAFF.

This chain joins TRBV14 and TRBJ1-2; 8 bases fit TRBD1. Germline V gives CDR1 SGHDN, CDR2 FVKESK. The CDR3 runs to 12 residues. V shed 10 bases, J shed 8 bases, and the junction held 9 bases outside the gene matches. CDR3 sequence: CATFEGTGGYTF. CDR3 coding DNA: TGTGCCACCTTCGAGGGGACAGGCGGCTACACCTTC.

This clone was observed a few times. CDR3 region: CASSFRTGSMDEQFF. CDR3 DNA sequence: TGTGCCAGCAGCTTTCGGACTGGGAGTATGGATGAGCAGTTCTTC. J is TRBJ2-1 and V is TRBV5-4, with a weak D call TRBD2 (5 bases). Germline lookup yields CDR1 SGHNT and CDR2 YYREEE (reference sequence). V shed 2 bases and J shed 8 bases, with 17 bases lying between them. CDR3 size: 15 residues.

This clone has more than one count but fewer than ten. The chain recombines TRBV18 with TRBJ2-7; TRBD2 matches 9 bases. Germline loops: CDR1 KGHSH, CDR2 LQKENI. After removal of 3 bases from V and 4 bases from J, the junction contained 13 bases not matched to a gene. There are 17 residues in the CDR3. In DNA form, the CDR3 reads TGTGCCAGCTCACCCTTGCTTAGTAGCGGGAGTCGTTACGAGCAGTACTTC. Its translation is CASSPLLSSGSRYEQYF.

The CDR3 protein is CAISEWQGNDEQFF. The CDR3 region has the DNA TGTGCCATCAGTGAATGGCAGGGGAATGATGAGCAGTTCTTC. The chain combines TRBV10-3 with TRBJ2-1, with D perhaps matching TRBD1 (6 bases). The germline CDR1 and CDR2 sequences are ENHRY and SYGVKD. V shed 3 bases and J shed 8 bases, with 14 bases lying between them. This CDR3 is 14 amino acids long.

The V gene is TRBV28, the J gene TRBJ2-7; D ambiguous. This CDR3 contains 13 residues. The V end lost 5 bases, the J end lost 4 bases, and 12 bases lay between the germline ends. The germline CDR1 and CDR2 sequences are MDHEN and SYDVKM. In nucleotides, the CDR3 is TGTGCCAGCAGTACCCAGGCTGGATACGAGCAGTACTTC. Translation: CASSTQAGYEQYF. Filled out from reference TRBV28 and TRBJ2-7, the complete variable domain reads DVKVTQSSRYLVKRTGEKVFLECVQDMDHENMFWYRQDPGLGLRLIYFSYDVKMKEKGDIPEGYSVSREKKERFSLILESASTNQTSMYLCASSTQAGYEQYFGPGTRLTVT.

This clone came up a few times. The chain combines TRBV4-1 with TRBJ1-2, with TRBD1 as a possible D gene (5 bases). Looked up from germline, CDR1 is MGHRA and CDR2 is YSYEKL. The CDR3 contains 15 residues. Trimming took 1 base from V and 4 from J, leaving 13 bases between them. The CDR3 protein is CASSQGQGRSYGYTF. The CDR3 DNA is TGCGCCAGCAGCCAAGGGCAGGGTCGATCCTATGGCTACACCTTC.

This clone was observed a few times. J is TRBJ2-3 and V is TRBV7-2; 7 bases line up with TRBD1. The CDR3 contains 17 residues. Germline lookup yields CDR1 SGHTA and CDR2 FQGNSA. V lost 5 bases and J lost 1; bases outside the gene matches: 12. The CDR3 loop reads CASSPFDRAPRTDTQYF. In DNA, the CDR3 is TGTGCCAGCAGCCCATTTGACAGGGCCCCCCGCACAGATACGCAGTATTTT.

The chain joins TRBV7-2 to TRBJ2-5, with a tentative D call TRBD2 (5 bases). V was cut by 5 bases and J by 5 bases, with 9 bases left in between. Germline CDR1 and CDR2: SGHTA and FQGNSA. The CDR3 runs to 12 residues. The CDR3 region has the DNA TGTGCCAGCAGCCCATTAGCGGAGACCCAGTACTTC. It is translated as CASSPLAETQYF.

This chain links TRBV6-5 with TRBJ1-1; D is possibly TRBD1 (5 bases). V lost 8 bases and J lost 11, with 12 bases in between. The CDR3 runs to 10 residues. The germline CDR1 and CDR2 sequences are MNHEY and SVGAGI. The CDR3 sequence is CASLGGRAFF. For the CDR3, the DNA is TGTGCCAGCCTCGGGGGTAGGGCTTTCTTT.

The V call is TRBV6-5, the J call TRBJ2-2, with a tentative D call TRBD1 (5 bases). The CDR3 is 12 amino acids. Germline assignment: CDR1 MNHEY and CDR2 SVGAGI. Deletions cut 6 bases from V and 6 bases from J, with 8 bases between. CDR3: CASRIGAGELFF. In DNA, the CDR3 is TGTGCCAGCAGGATAGGGGCCGGGGAGCTGTTTTTT.

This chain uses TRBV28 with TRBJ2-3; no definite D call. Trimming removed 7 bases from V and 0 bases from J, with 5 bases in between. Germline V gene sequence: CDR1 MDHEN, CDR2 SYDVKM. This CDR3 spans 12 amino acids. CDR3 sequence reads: CASTQSTDTQYF. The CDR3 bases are TGTGCCAGCACCCAGAGCACAGATACGCAGTATTTT.

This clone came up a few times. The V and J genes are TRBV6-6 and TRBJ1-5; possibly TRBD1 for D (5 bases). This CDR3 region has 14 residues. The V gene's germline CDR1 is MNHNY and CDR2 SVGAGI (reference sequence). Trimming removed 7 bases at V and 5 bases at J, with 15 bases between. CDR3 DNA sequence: TGTGCCAGCAAGGGGCAGGGCAAATATCAGCCCCAGCATTTT. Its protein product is CASKGQGKYQPQHF.

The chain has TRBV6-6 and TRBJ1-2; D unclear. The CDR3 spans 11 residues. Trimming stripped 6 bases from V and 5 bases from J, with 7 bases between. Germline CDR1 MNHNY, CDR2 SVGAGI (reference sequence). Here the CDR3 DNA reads TGTGCCAGCAGCCGTAAATATGGCTACACCTTC. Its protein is CASSRKYGYTF.

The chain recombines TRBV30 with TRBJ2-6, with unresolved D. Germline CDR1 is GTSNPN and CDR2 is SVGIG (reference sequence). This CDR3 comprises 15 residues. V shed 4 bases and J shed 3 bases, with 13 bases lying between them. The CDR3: CAWTPFSVGANVLTF. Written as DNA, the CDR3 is TGTGCCTGGACCCCCTTCTCGGTTGGGGCCAACGTCCTGACTTTC.

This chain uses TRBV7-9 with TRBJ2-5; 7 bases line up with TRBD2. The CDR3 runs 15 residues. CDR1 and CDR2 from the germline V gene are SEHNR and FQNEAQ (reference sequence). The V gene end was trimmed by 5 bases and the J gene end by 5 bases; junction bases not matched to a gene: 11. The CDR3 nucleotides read TGTGCCAGCAGCCGGGGAGGGGCCCTCGGGGAGACCCAGTACTTC. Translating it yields CASSRGGALGETQYF.